The 28 T cell receptor beta chains given below trace back to one sample, sequenced in a study of T-cell reconstitution after alpha-beta-depleted transplantation in children. During its preparation, the TCRbeta library received unique molecular identifiers. TCRdb independently ran MiXCR on the PCR reads; one entry per CDR3 protein. The sample carries roughly 500,000 distinct CDR3 sequences, around 19% recorded once. Sequencing used PBMCs from the stem cell graft donor, obtained from the stem cell graft. The origin of the receptors is a human donor who donated a stem cell graft to a child with acute lymphoblastic leukemia.

This clonotype was counted only a few times. This chain joins TRBV21-1 and TRBJ1-3. TRBV21-1 constitutes a pseudogene. This CDR3 comprises 14 residues. DNA of the CDR3: TGTGCCAGCAGTCAGATGAGCTCTGGAAACACCATATATTTT. The encoded protein is CASSQMSSGNTIYF.

Details on this clonotype: A read error may account for a junction end that differs from germline. The chain couples TRBV5-1 to TRBJ1-1; TRBD1 is a possible D gene (5 bases). CDR1 SGHRS and CDR2 YFSETQ come from the germline V gene. The CDR3 totals 14 residues. The CDR3 sequence is CASSLVSGNAEAFF. CDR3 coding DNA: TGCGCCAGCAGCTTGGTTTCAGGGAACGCTGAAGCTTTCTTT.

The V and J genes are TRBV12-3 or TRBV12-4 and TRBJ2-7; 8 bases map to TRBD2. Unmatched junction bases numbered 9, after V lost 6 bases and J lost 5 bases. This CDR3 region has 14 residues. The CDR3 sequence is CASRLTRGGHEQYF. As DNA, the CDR3 is TGTGCCAGCAGGCTGACACGGGGGGGCCACGAGCAGTACTTC.

This clonotype was picked up a small number of times. This chain joins TRBV27 and TRBJ2-6, with a possible D match to TRBD2 (5 bases). The V gene lost 6 bases and the J gene lost 0 bases, with 9 bases spanning the gap. The CDR3 consists of 15 residues. Germline CDR1 is MNHEY and CDR2 is SMNVEV (reference sequence). CDR3 residues: CASRPGISGANVLTF. As DNA, the CDR3 is TGTGCCAGCAGGCCCGGGATCTCTGGGGCCAACGTCCTGACTTTC.

The V gene is TRBV29-1, the J gene TRBJ2-5; possibly TRBD1 for D (5 bases). Germline V gene data show CDR1 as SQVTM and CDR2 as ANQGSEA. This CDR3 has 12 residues. The V gene lost 5 bases and the J gene lost 4 bases, with 11 bases spanning the gap. For the CDR3, the DNA is TGCAGCGTTATGGCAGGGATAGAGACCCAGTACTTC. Translated: CSVMAGIETQYF.

This clonotype was detected only a few times. V gene TRBV19 combines with J gene TRBJ2-5, with 7 nucleotides matching TRBD2. The CDR3 sequence is 14 residues long. Germline CDR1 and CDR2: LNHDA and SQIVND (reference sequence). Trimming cost V 3 bases and J 5 bases; bases outside gene matches: 6. Written as DNA, the CDR3 is TGTGCCAGTAGTATGCCGGGACTAACGGAGACCCAGTACTTC. As protein: CASSMPGLTETQYF.

CDR3 residues: CASSSTGVGSSEAFF. The CDR3, as DNA: TGTGCCAGCAGCTCTACAGGGGTGGGGAGTTCGGAAGCTTTCTTT. The chain couples TRBV11-2 to TRBJ1-1, with 7 bases that match TRBD1. The CDR3 runs 15 residues. Trimming removed 4 bases from V and 8 bases from J; junction bases left unmatched: 13. CDR1 is SGHAT, CDR2 FQNNGV, per germline.

The chain joins TRBV27 to TRBJ1-1; D may be TRBD1 (5 bases). Germline loops: CDR1 MNHEY, CDR2 SMNVEV (reference sequence). The CDR3 runs 13 residues. Trimming cost V 4 bases and J 4 bases, with 10 bases left between them. CDR3 nucleotides: TGTGCCAGCAGTTGGTCAGGGAGCACTGAAGCTTTCTTT. This sequence encodes CASSWSGSTEAFF.

This clonotype appeared many times. V is TRBV27 and J is TRBJ1-6; the D is unclear. The ends were cut back, 3 bases at V and 7 bases at J, with 4 bases in the middle. This CDR3 region has 12 residues. The V gene's germline CDR1 is MNHEY and CDR2 SMNVEV (reference sequence). The CDR3 nucleotides are TGTGCCAGCAGTTTGCAGAATTCACCCCTCCACTTT. Translating gives CASSLQNSPLHF.

The chain joins TRBV28 to TRBJ2-1, with 10 bases matching TRBD2. Germline CDR1 reads MDHEN; CDR2 reads SYDVKM. V lost 6 bases and J lost 7; bases outside the gene matches: 12. CDR3 length: 16 residues. The CDR3 DNA reads TGTGCCAGCAGCCTTTTCTCTAGCGGGGGAGGGAATGAGCAGTTCTTC. It is translated as CASSLFSSGGGNEQFF. Supplemented by reference TRBV28 and TRBJ2-1, the full variable domain reads DVKVTQSSRYLVKRTGEKVFLECVQDMDHENMFWYRQDPGLGLRLIYFSYDVKMKEKGDIPEGYSVSREKKERFSLILESASTNQTSMYLCASSLFSSGGGNEQFFGPGTRLTVL.

This clonotype was observed a few times. This rearrangement joins TRBV14 to TRBJ2-7, with 7 positions matching TRBD1. The CDR3 has 14 residues. Per germline, CDR1 SGHDN and CDR2 FVKESK. The junction had 10 bases not matched to a gene; V was cut back by 4 bases and J by 7 bases. CDR3 amino acids: CASSLSGPRGEQYF. The CDR3 coding sequence is TGTGCCAGCAGCCTATCCGGGCCCAGGGGGGAGCAGTACTTC.

This chain joins TRBV6-2 or TRBV6-3 and TRBJ2-3; 14 bases match TRBD2. The germline V gene encodes CDR1 MNHEY and CDR2 SVGEGT. Trimming at V came to 6 bases and at J to 3 bases, leaving 5 bases not matched to a gene. The CDR3 extends over 16 amino acids. The CDR3 region is CASSRTSGRLTDTQYF. The CDR3 bases are TGTGCCAGCAGCAGGACTAGCGGGAGGTTAACAGATACGCAGTATTTT.

This clonotype was counted only a few times. V gene TRBV10-3 combines with J gene TRBJ2-7; 8 bases are shared with TRBD1. Germline CDR1 reads ENHRY; CDR2 reads SYGVKD. V was clipped by 4 bases and J by 6 bases; unmatched bases: 11. This CDR3 has 15 residues. CDR3 sequence reads: CAISGTGTGTLEQYF. For the CDR3, the DNA is TGTGCCATCAGTGGGACCGGGACAGGTACCCTCGAGCAGTACTTC.

Regarding this clonotype: Sequence at one end of the junction differs from germline and may be a read error. The chain combines TRBV3-1 with TRBJ2-4, with 7 bases that match TRBD1. Germline V gives CDR1 LGHDT, CDR2 YNNKEL (reference sequence). CDR3 length equals 15 residues. The CDR3 region is CASCQPGQRANIQYF. As DNA, the CDR3 is TGTGCCAGCTGCCAGCCGGGACAGCGAGCAAACATTCAGTACTTC.

The gene calls are TRBV13 and TRBJ2-7; 7 bases line up with TRBD1. The germline gives CDR1 PRHDT, CDR2 FYEKMQ (reference sequence). V lost 7 bases and J lost 2; bases outside the gene matches: 14. CDR3 size: 16 residues. The CDR3 spells CASTKTGTVVTYEQYF. CDR3 bases: TGTGCCAGCACCAAAACCGGGACAGTCGTTACCTACGAGCAGTACTTC.

This clonotype was counted between two and nine times. The V and J genes are TRBV27 and TRBJ1-1; D gene uncertain. This CDR3 has 13 residues. Trimming stripped 10 bases from V and 1 base from J, with 13 bases between. Germline loops: CDR1 MNHEY, CDR2 SMNVEV (reference sequence). Here the CDR3 reads CATAPLGNTEAFF. The DNA of the CDR3 is TGTGCCACCGCACCGCTAGGGAACACTGAAGCTTTCTTT.

V is TRBV11-2 and J is TRBJ2-3; D is unresolved. The CDR3 has 18 amino acids. Germline CDR1 and CDR2: SGHAT and FQNNGV. V was cut by 5 bases and J by 0 bases, with 21 bases left in between. CDR3 sequence reads: CASSRSSPRKESTDTQYF. CDR3 DNA: TGTGCCAGCAGCCGCTCGAGTCCCAGAAAGGAGAGCACAGATACGCAGTATTTT.

The sample holds a few counts of this clonotype. This chain joins TRBV12-3 or TRBV12-4 and TRBJ1-2; 10 bases map to TRBD1. The trim removed 6 bases at V and 6 bases at J, leaving 4 bases unmatched. The CDR3 has 13 residues. CDR3 sequence: CASRRQGANGYTF. DNA of the CDR3: TGTGCCAGCAGACGACAGGGGGCGAATGGCTACACCTTC.

This clonotype was counted between two and nine times. The V call is TRBV7-9, the J call TRBJ1-4; no clear D gene. CDR1 SEHNR and CDR2 FQNEAQ come from the germline V gene (reference sequence). V dropped 1 base and J dropped 4 bases, with 7 bases sitting between them. The CDR3 consists of 14 residues. The CDR3 nucleotides read TGTGCCAGCAGCTTAGTGAGAGTTAATGAAAAACTGTTTTTT. Encoded protein: CASSLVRVNEKLFF.

The rearrangement joins TRBV19 to TRBJ1-1; D ambiguous. Trimming left V 6 bases short and J 3 bases short, with 20 bases between. The CDR3 runs to 16 residues. Germline assignment: CDR1 LNHDA and CDR2 SQIVND (reference sequence). CDR3 DNA: TGTGCCAGTAGCCCCACCGGCAAAGGGTTGGACACTGAAGCTTTCTTT. Protein: CASSPTGKGLDTEAFF.

There are a few counts of this clonotype. V usage is TRBV29-1 and J usage is TRBJ1-1; D call uncertain. The V gene lost 3 bases and the J gene lost 1 base, with 9 bases spanning the gap. Per the germline V gene, CDR1 is SQVTM and CDR2 is ANQGSEA. The CDR3 runs 13 residues. The CDR3 spells CSVDDGRNTEAFF. Here the CDR3 DNA reads TGCAGCGTTGACGATGGCAGGAACACTGAAGCTTTCTTT.

The genes are TRBV7-2 and TRBJ2-6, with TRBD1 identical over 7 bases. The V segment lost 1 base and the J segment 2 bases; nucleotides outside the gene matches: 2. The CDR3 has 16 residues. Germline loops: CDR1 SGHTA, CDR2 FQGNSA. The CDR3 reads CASSLVGTAGANVLTF. The CDR3 DNA reads as TGTGCCAGCAGCTTAGTGGGGACAGCTGGGGCCAACGTCCTGACTTTC.

This chain connects TRBV18 to TRBJ2-7; a weak D match, TRBD2 (5 bases). V dropped 0 bases and J dropped 1 base, with 7 bases sitting between them. The CDR3 has 14 amino acids. Germline CDR1 is KGHSH and CDR2 is LQKENI. The CDR3 loop is CASSPPAGSYEQYF. The CDR3 bases are TGTGCCAGCTCACCACCCGCGGGTTCCTACGAGCAGTACTTC.

The CDR3 loop is CASSVGPGQDGELFF. Here the CDR3 DNA reads TGTGCCAGCAGCGTAGGGCCGGGACAGGACGGGGAGCTGTTTTTT. The genes are TRBV9 and TRBJ2-2, with 8 bases lining up with TRBD1. CDR3 length: 15 residues. From germline, CDR1 is SGDLS and CDR2 YYNGEE. The ends lost 0 bases at V and 7 bases at J; junction bases unmatched: 5.

This clonotype was observed a handful of times. The chain is built from TRBV12-3 or TRBV12-4 and TRBJ1-2, with D hard to call. CDR3 size: 14 residues. Between the trimmed V and J ends, which lost 3 bases and 7 bases, there was a span of 15 bases. The CDR3 nucleotides are TGTGCCAGCAGTTTTTCCCCGAGCGGTCGTGGCTACACCTTC. As protein: CASSFSPSGRGYTF.

The chain carries TRBV5-5 and TRBJ2-5; D is perhaps TRBD2 (6 bases). The length of the CDR3 is 16 residues. V was shortened by 4 bases and J by 4 bases, with 20 bases between the two germline ends. The V gene's germline CDR1 is SGHKS and CDR2 YYEKEE (reference sequence). CDR3 in amino acids: CASSPQKTSLSETQYF. DNA of the CDR3: TGTGCCAGCAGCCCCCAGAAGACTAGTCTATCAGAGACCCAGTACTTC.

This clonotype was recorded many times. CDR3 sequence reads: CASSFPLAKNIQYF. DNA of the CDR3: TGTGCCAGCAGTTTCCCACTAGCCAAAAACATTCAGTACTTC. V and J are TRBV12-3 or TRBV12-4 and TRBJ2-4; D is uncertain. The CDR3 loop spans 14 amino acids. Trimming shortened V by 3 bases and J by 0 bases, and 6 bases separated the two germline ends.

The rearrangement links TRBV27 to TRBJ2-3; D remains unclear. V gave up 5 bases and J gave up 4 bases, with 10 bases separating them. The germline V gene has CDR1 MNHEY and CDR2 SMNVEV (reference sequence). This CDR3 comprises 13 residues. This chain's CDR3 is CASSPPRADTQYF. The CDR3 bases are TGTGCCAGCAGTCCCCCCCGCGCAGATACGCAGTATTTT.